Shown below are 2 T cell receptor beta chains from a single sample sequenced in a study of tumor and adjacent non-tumor tissue in lung cancer. TCRbeta libraries were built with three rounds of nested PCR, modified from ARM-PCR. TCRdb recomputed calls from the multiplex PCR reads with MiXCR, one row per CDR3 protein. This table has 95,000 to 150,000 distinct CDR3 sequences, about 66% appearing once. This sample's RNA came from whole unsorted tissue. Source material: lung tumor tissue. The receptors originated from a man aged 30 to 39 with non-small cell lung cancer.

Notes on this clonotype: One base away lies a much larger clone, so this may be a sequencing read error. V and J are TRBV7-9 and TRBJ1-4; D gene uncertain. The germline CDR1 and CDR2 sequences are SEHNR and FQNEAQ (reference sequence). CDR3 length: 11 amino acids. Trimming took off 7 bases at V and 5 bases at J, with 5 bases between the two ends. In nucleotides, the CDR3 is TGTGCCAGCACCCCGAATGAAAAACTGTTTTTT. Translation: CASTPNEKLFF. Full variable domain (remainder filled in from reference TRBV7-9 and TRBJ1-4): DTGVSQNPRHKITKRGQNVTFRCDPISEHNRLYWYRQTLGQGPEFLTYFQNEAQLEKSRLLSDRFSAERPKGSFSTLEIQRTEQGDSAMYLCASTPNEKLFFGSGTQLSVL.

The sample holds one count of this clonotype. A much larger clonotype is one base distant, so this may be a read error. The rearrangement joins TRBV20-1 to TRBJ2-5; 7 positions match TRBD2. The ends lost 3 bases at V and 5 bases at J; junction bases unmatched: 9. CDR3 length: 14 residues. The germline gives CDR1 DFQATT, CDR2 SNEGSKA (reference sequence). The CDR3 sequence: CSASAWQAGETQYF. The CDR3 coding sequence is TGCAGTGCTAGTGCATGGCAAGCGGGGGAGACCCAGTACTTC.